One and the same sample provided the 2 T cell receptor beta chains below, sequenced in a study of T cells in localized non-small cell lung cancer. The repertoire was sequenced with immunoSEQ multiplex PCR; TCRdb's copy has only in-frame clones and lacks some. This table holds around 40,000 clones, 86% found once. The sample was peripheral blood, taken before any cancer treatment. Receptors originate from a woman aged 18 to 50 with stage III lung adenocarcinoma.

The chain uses TRBV27 and TRBJ2-7; D uncertain. Trimming removed 5 bases from V and 6 bases from J, with 23 bases in between. The CDR3 contains 16 residues. Per germline, CDR1 MNHEY and CDR2 SMNVEV (reference sequence). The DNA of the CDR3 is TGTGCCAGCAGTGCCGACCCCCGTCGAAGAATTAGCGAGCAGTACTTC. Its translation is CASSADPRRRISEQYF.

The CDR3 protein is CASSISGIGQETQYF. The DNA of the CDR3 is TGTGCCAGTAGTATTTCGGGGATTGGACAAGAGACCCAGTACTTC. This chain links TRBV19 with TRBJ2-5; a weak D match, TRBD2 (5 bases). The germline V gene has CDR1 LNHDA and CDR2 SQIVND (reference sequence). Trimming took 3 bases from V and 2 from J, leaving 13 bases between them. This CDR3 comprises 15 residues.